This T cell receptor (beta chain) emerged from a study of response to subunit inactivated influenza vaccine. Whole-study findings and limits: A suggestion made by the authors is that each seasonal influenza vaccination recruits few new T cells.

Notes on this clonotype: Its target is unknown.

TCRdb re-called the RT-PCR reads with MiXCR, one entry per CDR3 protein. Of hundreds of thousands of distinct CDR3 sequences in the sample, less than 30% are singletons; the top ten hold around 2%. The CDR3 totals 14 residues. The germline V and J ends were trimmed by 4 bases and 0 bases, with 11 bases remaining between them. Looked up from germline, CDR1 is SGHDT and CDR2 is YYEEEE. Sequenced here: CD4+ T cells sorted from PBMCs, sampled 4 to 6 days after vaccination. The TCR originated in a man aged 50 or older who received an inactivated influenza vaccine. The chain couples TRBV5-6 to TRBJ2-7; unclear D gene. The chain's CDR3 is CASSTGLLSYEQYF. The DNA of the CDR3 is TGTGCCAGCAGCACCGGGCTCCTCTCCTACGAGCAGTACTTC.